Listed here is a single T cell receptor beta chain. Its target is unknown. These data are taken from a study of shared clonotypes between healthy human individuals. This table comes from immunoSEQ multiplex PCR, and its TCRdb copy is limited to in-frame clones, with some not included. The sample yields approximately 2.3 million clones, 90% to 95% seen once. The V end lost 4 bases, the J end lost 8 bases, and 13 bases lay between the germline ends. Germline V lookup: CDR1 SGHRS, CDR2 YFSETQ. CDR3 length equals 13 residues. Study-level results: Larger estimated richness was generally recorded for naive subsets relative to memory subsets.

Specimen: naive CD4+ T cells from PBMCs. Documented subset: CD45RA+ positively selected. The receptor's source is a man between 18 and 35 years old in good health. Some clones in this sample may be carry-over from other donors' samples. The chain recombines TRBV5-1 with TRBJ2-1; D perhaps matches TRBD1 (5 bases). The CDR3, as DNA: TGCGCCAGCAGCCAGGGTAGTTCCCATGAGCAGTTCTTC. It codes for CASSQGSSHEQFF.